Below, one T cell receptor (beta chain) is given with its context. Its antigen is undetermined. The data stem from a study of CD8 T cells in ankylosing spondylitis. Making the TCR beta libraries involved quantitative 5'-RACE with molecular barcodes. Using its own MiXCR run on the 5' RACE reads, TCRdb lists one record per CDR3 protein. The sample includes some 240,000 distinct CDR3 sequences, 15% to 20% of them seen just once. Findings of the study overall: Earlier studies detected some motif variants in reactive arthritis synovial fluid and blood.

The CDR3 has 12 residues. Trimming took off 3 bases at V and 8 bases at J, with 8 bases between the two ends. Germline V lookup: CDR1 SGDLS, CDR2 YYNGEE. Material for sequencing was blood, either unsorted or a sorted T cell fraction (not recorded which). This chain links TRBV9 with TRBJ2-2; maybe TRBD2 (5 bases). The origin of this receptor is a male donor with ankylosing spondylitis or in good health (not recorded which). DNA for the CDR3: TGTGCCAGCAGCGCGGGGAGAGGGGAGCTGTTTTTT. This codes for CASSAGRGELFF.